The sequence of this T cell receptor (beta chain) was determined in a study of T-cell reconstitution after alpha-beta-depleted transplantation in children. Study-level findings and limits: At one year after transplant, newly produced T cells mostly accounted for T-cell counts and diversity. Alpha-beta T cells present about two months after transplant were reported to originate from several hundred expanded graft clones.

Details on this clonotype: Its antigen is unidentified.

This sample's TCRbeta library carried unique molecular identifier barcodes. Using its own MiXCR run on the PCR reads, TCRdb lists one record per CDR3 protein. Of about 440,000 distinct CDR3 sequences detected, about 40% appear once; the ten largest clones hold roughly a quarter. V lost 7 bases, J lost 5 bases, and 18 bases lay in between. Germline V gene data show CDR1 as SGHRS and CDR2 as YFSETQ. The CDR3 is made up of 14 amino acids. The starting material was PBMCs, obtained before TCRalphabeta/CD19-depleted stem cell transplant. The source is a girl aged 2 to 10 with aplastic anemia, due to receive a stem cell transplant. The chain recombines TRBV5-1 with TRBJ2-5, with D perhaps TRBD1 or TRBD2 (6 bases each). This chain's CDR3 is CASRGGGGSETQYF. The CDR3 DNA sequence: TGCGCCAGCCGAGGGGGTGGAGGGTCCGAGACCCAGTACTTC.